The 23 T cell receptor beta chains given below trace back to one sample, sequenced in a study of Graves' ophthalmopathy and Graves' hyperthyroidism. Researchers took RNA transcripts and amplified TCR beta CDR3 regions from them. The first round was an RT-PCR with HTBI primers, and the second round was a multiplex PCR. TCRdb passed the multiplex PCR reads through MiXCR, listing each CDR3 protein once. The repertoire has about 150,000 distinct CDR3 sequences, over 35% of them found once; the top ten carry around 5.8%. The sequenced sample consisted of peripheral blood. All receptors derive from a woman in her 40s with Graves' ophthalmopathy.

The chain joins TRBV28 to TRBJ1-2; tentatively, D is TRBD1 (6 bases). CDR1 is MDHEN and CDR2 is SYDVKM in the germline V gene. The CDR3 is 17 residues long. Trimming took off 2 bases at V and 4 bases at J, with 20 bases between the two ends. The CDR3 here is CASSLVQGLGEGYGYTF. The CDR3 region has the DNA TGTGCCAGCAGTTTAGTGCAGGGGCTAGGGGAGGGCTATGGCTACACCTTC.

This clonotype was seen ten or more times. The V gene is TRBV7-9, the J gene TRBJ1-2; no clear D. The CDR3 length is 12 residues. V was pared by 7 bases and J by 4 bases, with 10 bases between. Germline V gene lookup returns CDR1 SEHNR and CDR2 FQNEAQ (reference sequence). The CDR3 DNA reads TGTGCCAGCACCATTCTCTCCTATGGCTACACCTTC. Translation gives CASTILSYGYTF.

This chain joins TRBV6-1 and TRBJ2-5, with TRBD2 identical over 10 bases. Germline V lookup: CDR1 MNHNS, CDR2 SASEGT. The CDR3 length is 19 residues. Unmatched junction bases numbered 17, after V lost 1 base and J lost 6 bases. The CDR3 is CASSEVVPGASGSWKTQYF. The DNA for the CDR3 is TGTGCCAGCAGTGAAGTGGTTCCGGGGGCTAGCGGGAGTTGGAAGACCCAGTACTTC.

The CDR3 DNA reads TGTGCCAGCAGCTTACGGCTACTTCAAGAGACCCAGTACTTC. Encoded protein: CASSLRLLQETQYF. The rearrangement links TRBV7-2 to TRBJ2-5, with D unresolved. There are 14 residues in the CDR3. Trimming shortened V by 2 bases and J by 2 bases, and 9 bases separated the two germline ends. Germline V lookup: CDR1 SGHTA, CDR2 FQGNSA. The complete variable domain, with remaining parts taken from reference TRBV7-2 and TRBJ2-5, reads GAGVSQSPSNKVTEKGKDVELRCDPISGHTALYWYRQSLGQGLEFLIYFQGNSAPDKSGLPSDRFSAERTGGSVSTLTIQRTQQEDSAVYLCASSLRLLQETQYFGPGTRLLVL.

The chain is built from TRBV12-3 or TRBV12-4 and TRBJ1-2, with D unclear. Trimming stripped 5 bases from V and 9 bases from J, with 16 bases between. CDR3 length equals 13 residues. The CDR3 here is CASSNRRTESYTF. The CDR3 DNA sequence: TGTGCCAGCAGTAACCGACGGACGGAGAGCTACACCTTC.

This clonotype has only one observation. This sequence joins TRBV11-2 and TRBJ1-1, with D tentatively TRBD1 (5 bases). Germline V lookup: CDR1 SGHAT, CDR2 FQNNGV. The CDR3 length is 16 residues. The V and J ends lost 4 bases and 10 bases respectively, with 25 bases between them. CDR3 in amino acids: CASSSADLAGLRGAFF. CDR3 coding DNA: TGTGCCAGCAGCTCCGCGGATCTCGCTGGGCTGAGGGGAGCTTTCTTT.

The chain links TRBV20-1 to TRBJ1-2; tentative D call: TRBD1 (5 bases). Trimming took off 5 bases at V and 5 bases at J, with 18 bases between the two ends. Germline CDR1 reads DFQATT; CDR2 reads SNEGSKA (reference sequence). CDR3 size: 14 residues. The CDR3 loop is CSAPTGRQVYGYTF. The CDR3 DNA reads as TGCAGTGCTCCAACGGGACGTCAAGTATATGGCTACACCTTC.

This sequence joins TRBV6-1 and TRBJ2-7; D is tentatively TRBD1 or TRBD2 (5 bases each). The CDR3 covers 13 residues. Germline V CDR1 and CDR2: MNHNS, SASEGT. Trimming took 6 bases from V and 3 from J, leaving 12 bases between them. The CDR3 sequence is CASSGDAGYEQYF. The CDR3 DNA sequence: TGTGCCAGCAGCGGGGACGCTGGCTACGAGCAGTACTTC.

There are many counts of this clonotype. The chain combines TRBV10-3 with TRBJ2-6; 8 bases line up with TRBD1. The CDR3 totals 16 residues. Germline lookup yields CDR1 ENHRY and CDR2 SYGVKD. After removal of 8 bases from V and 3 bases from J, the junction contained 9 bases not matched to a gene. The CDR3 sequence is CAISGTGGGGANVLTF. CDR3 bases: TGTGCCATCTCCGGGACAGGTGGTGGTGGGGCCAACGTCCTGACTTTC.

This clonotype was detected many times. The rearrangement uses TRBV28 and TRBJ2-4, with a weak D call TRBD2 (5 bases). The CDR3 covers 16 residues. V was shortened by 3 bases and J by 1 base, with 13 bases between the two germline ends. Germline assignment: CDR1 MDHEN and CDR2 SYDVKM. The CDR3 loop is CASSFPQVAAKNIQYF. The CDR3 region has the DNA TGTGCCAGCAGTTTTCCCCAGGTAGCGGCCAAAAACATTCAGTACTTC.

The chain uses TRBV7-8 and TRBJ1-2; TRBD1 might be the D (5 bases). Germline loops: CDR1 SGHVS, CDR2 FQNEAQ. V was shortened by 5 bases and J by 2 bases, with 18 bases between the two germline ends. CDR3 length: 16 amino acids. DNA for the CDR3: TGTGCCAGCAGCAAAACCCACGGGGGACGGAACTATGGCTACACCTTC. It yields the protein CASSKTHGGRNYGYTF.

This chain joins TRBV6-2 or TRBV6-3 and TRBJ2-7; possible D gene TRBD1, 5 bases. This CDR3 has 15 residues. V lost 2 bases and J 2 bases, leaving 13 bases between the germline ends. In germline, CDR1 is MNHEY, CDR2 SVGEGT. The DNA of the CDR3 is TGTGCCAGCAGTTACGACAGCCCGCTAACCTACGAGCAGTACTTC. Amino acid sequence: CASSYDSPLTYEQYF.

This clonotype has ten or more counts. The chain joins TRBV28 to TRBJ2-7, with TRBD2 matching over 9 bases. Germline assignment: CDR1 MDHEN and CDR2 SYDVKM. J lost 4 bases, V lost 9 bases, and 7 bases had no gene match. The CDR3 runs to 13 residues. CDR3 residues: CASLAGTPYEQYF. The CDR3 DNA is TGTGCCAGTCTAGCGGGAACGCCTTACGAGCAGTACTTC.

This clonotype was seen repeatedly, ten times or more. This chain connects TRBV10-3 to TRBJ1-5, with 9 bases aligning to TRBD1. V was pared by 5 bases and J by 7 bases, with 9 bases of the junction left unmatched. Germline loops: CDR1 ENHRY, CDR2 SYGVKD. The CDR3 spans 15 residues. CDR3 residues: CAISPGTGIGQPQHF. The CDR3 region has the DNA TGTGCCATCAGTCCCGGGACAGGGATTGGGCAGCCCCAGCATTTT.

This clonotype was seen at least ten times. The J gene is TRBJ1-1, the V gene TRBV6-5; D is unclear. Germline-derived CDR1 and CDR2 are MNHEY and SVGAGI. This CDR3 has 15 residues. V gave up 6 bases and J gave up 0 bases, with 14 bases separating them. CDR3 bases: TGTGCCAGCAGACCTTCAACCTCGGTGAACACTGAAGCTTTCTTT. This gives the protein CASRPSTSVNTEAFF.

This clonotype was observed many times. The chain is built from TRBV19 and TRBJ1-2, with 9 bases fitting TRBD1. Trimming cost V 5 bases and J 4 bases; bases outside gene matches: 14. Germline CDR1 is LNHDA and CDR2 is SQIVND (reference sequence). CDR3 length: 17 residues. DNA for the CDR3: TGTGCCAGTAGTCCCTCCGGGGGGACAGGGATCCGCTATGGCTACACCTTC. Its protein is CASSPSGGTGIRYGYTF.

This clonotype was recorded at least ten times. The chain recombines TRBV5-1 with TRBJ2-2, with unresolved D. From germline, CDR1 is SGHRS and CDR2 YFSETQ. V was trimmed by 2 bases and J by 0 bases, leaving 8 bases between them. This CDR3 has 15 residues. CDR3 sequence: CASSFSVPNTGELFF. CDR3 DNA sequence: TGCGCCAGCAGCTTTTCCGTTCCGAACACCGGGGAGCTGTTTTTT.

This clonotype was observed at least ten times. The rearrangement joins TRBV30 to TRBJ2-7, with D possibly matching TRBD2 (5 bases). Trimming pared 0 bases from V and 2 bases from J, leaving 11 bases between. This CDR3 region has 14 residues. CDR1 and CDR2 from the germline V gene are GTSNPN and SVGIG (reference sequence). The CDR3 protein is CAWSVSSGAYEQYF. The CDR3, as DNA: TGTGCCTGGAGTGTATCAAGCGGCGCCTACGAGCAGTACTTC. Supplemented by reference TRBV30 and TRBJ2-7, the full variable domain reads SQTIHQWPATLVQPVGSPLSLECTVEGTSNPNLYWYRQAAGRGLQLLFYSVGIGQISSEVPQNLSASRPQDRQFILSSKKLLLSDSGFYLCAWSVSSGAYEQYFGPGTRLTVT.

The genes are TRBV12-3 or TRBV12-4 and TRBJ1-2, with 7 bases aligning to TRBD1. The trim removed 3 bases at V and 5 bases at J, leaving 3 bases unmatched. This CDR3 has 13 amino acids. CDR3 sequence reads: CASSFPGGYGYTF. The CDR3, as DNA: TGTGCCAGCAGTTTTCCAGGGGGGTATGGCTACACCTTC.

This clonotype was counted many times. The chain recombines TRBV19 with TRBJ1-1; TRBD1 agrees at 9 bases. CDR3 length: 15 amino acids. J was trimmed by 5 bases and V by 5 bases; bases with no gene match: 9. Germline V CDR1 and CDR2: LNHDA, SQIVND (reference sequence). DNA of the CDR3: TGTGCCAGTAGTCCCCGGGACAGGGTTCGAACTGAAGCTTTCTTT. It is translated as CASSPRDRVRTEAFF.

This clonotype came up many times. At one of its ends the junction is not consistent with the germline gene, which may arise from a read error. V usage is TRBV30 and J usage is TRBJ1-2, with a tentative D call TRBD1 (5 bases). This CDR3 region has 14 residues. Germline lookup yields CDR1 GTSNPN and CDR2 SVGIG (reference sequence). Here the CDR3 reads CARSPLGGNYGYTF. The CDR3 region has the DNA TGTGCCCGGAGTCCGCTCGGGGGGAACTATGGCTACACCTTC.

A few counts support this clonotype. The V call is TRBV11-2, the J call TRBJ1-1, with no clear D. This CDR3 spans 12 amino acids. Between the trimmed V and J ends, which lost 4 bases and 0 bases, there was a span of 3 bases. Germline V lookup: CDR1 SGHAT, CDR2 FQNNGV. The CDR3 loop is CASSYVNTEAFF. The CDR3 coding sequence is TGTGCCAGCAGCTACGTGAACACTGAAGCTTTCTTT. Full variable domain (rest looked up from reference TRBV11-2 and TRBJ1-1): EAGVAQSPRYKIIEKRQSVAFWCNPISGHATLYWYQQILGQGPKLLIQFQNNGVVDDSQLPKDRFSAERLKGVDSTLKIQPAKLEDSAVYLCASSYVNTEAFFGQGTRLTVV.

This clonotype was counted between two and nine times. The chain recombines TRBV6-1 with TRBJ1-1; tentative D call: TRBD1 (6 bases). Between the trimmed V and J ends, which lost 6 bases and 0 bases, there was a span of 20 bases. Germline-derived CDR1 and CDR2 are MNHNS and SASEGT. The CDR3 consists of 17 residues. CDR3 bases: TGTGCCAGCAGGCCTTCGGGACACAACCAAGTGAACACTGAAGCTTTCTTT. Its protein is CASRPSGHNQVNTEAFF.